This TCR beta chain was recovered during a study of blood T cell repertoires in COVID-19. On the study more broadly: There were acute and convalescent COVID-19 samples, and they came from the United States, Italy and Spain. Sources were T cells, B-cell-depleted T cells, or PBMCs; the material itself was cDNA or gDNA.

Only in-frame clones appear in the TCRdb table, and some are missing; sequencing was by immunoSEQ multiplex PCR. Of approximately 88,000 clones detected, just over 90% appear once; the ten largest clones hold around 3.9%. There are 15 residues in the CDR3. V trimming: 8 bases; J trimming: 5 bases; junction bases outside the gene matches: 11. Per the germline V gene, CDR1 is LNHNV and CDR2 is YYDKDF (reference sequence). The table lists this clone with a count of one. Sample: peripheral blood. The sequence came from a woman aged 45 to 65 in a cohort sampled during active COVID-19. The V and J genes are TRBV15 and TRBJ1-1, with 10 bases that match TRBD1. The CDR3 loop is CATVEDRGHGTEAFF. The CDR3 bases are TGTGCCACCGTGGAAGACAGGGGGCATGGAACTGAAGCTTTCTTT.